A selection of T cell receptor beta chains follows, all from one sample in a study of blood T cell repertoires in COVID-19. Clones were sequenced by immunoSEQ multiplex PCR, and TCRdb holds only the in-frame ones, with some missing. The repertoire holds roughly 330,000 clones, around 80% seen once, with roughly 1.2% in the top ten. Sequencing was carried out using peripheral blood. All receptors come from a woman aged 50 to 65 with acute or convalescent COVID-19. CDR3s include the opening cysteine and the closing phenylalanine or tryptophan. A D gene is named only where the DNA matches it firmly. Part of the rows lack a size; the others show once, few, many or a class for expanded clones.

D: TRBD1; J: TRBJ1-4; V: TRBV6-5; size: -; DNA: TGTGCCAGCAGTCCACGACAGGGAAGGGAAAAACTGTTTTTT; CDR3: CASSPRQGREKLFF
D: -; J: TRBJ2-3; V: TRBV7-3; size: -; DNA: TGTGCCAGCAGCTTATCCGATAGGGGTCTCCCCACAGATACGCAGTATTTT; CDR3: CASSLSDRGLPTDTQYF
D: -; J: TRBJ2-1; V: TRBV30; size: -; DNA: TGTGCCTGGAGTGTACAGTACAATGAGCAGTTCTTC; CDR3: CAWSVQYNEQFF
D: -; J: TRBJ2-7; V: TRBV6-5; size: -; DNA: TGTGCCAGCAACCCGGACTTATCCTCCTACGAGCAGTACTTC; CDR3: CASNPDLSSYEQYF
D: TRBD1; J: TRBJ2-7; V: TRBV3-1/TRBV3-2; size: -; DNA: TGTGCCAGCAGCCAAGATTCGAGGACAGGGTCCTACGAGCAGTACTTC; CDR3: CASSQDSRTGSYEQYF
D: -; J: TRBJ1-2; V: TRBV19; size: -; DNA: TGTGCCAGTAGTATACAGGGCGCCTATGGCTACACCTTC; CDR3: CASSIQGAYGYTF
D: TRBD1; J: TRBJ1-4; V: TRBV30; size: -; DNA: TGTGCCTGGAGTGTTATTAATACAGGGGCAACTAATGAAAAACTGTTTTTT; CDR3: CAWSVINTGATNEKLFF
D: TRBD2; J: TRBJ2-5; V: TRBV7-2; size: -; DNA: TGTGCCAGCAGCCCCTCCCAGCGGGAGGTACAAGAGACCCAGTACTTC; CDR3: CASSPSQREVQETQYF
D: TRBD2; J: TRBJ2-3; V: TRBV5-1; size: few; DNA: TGCGCCAGCAGCTTGGCCCTAGCGGCAAGCACAGATACGCAGTATTTT; CDR3: CASSLALAASTDTQYF
D: -; J: TRBJ1-6; V: TRBV27; size: -; DNA: TGTGCCAGCAGTTTAGGTCTCAGGGGCCGTTCACCCCTCCACTTT; CDR3: CASSLGLRGRSPLHF
D: TRBD2; J: TRBJ2-7; V: TRBV7-9; size: -; DNA: TGTGCCAGCAGCCGGGGGGTTTCCTACGAGCAGTACTTC; CDR3: CASSRGVSYEQYF
D: TRBD1; J: TRBJ2-3; V: TRBV5-5; size: once; DNA: TGTGCCAGCAGTGACAGGGGAATTAGCACAGATACGCAGTATTTT; CDR3: CASSDRGISTDTQYF
D: TRBD1; J: TRBJ1-1; V: TRBV5-1; size: -; DNA: TGCGCCAGCAGCTTAGGGACAGCTATGAACACTGAAGCTTTCTTT; CDR3: CASSLGTAMNTEAFF
D: -; J: TRBJ1-2; V: TRBV6-2/TRBV6-3; size: few; DNA: TGTGCCAGCAGTCACGACAATAACTATGGCTACACCTTC; CDR3: CASSHDNNYGYTF
D: -; J: TRBJ1-2; V: TRBV6-6; size: -; DNA: TGTGCCAGCAGTTACGGTCAGGGAGGCTATGGCTACACCTTC; CDR3: CASSYGQGGYGYTF
D: TRBD1; J: TRBJ2-2; V: TRBV4-1; size: -; DNA: TGCGCCAGCAGCCTACAGGGGGAGAGGAACACCGGGGAGCTGTTTTTT; CDR3: CASSLQGERNTGELFF
D: TRBD1; J: TRBJ1-1; V: TRBV5-1; size: -; DNA: TGCGCCAGCAGCTTGGGACAGGGGTGGACTGAAGCTTTCTTT; CDR3: CASSLGQGWTEAFF
D: -; J: TRBJ1-2; V: TRBV27; size: -; DNA: TGTGCCAGCAGTTTAGCAGCGGGAGCCTATGGCTACACCTTC; CDR3: CASSLAAGAYGYTF
D: -; J: TRBJ1-1; V: TRBV5-6; size: -; DNA: TGTGCCAGCAGCTTGGGGTCCACCGTGGCCGCTTTCTTT; CDR3: CASSLGSTVAAFF
D: TRBD2; J: TRBJ2-3; V: TRBV19; size: -; DNA: TGTGCCAGTAGTATACCCCGCGGGGGGAGGTCGACGCCAGATACGCAGTATTTT; CDR3: CASSIPRGGRSTPDTQYF
D: -; J: TRBJ2-1; V: TRBV7-9; size: -; DNA: TGTGCCAGCAGCACAACAGGGAACCCCTACAATGAGCAGTTCTTC; CDR3: CASSTTGNPYNEQFF
D: -; J: TRBJ1-2; V: TRBV7-2; size: -; DNA: TGTGCCAGCAGCTTAGGTTCCAGGTCGGACTATGGCTACACCTTC; CDR3: CASSLGSRSDYGYTF
D: TRBD2; J: TRBJ2-1; V: TRBV9; size: -; DNA: TGTGCCAGCAGCTATAGCGGGACGAGCTCCTACAATGAGCAGTTCTTC; CDR3: CASSYSGTSSYNEQFF
D: TRBD2; J: TRBJ2-3; V: TRBV6-6; size: -; DNA: TGTGCCAGCAGTGCCTCTAGCGGGGGGCGAGATACGCAGTATTTT; CDR3: CASSASSGGRDTQYF
D: -; J: TRBJ2-7; V: TRBV3-1/TRBV3-2; size: -; DNA: TGTGCCAGCAGAGGGGGAAGCAGGTCGGGGCTGGAGCAGTACTTC; CDR3: CASRGGSRSGLEQYF
D: -; J: TRBJ1-6; V: TRBV11-2; size: -; DNA: TGTGCCAGCAGCTTAGTGGCAGGCCCTAATAATAATTCACCCCTCCACTTT; CDR3: CASSLVAGPNNNSPLHF
D: -; J: TRBJ1-2; V: TRBV13; size: once; DNA: TGTGCCAGCAGCTTAGTCTCGGTCCCCTATGGCTACACCTTC; CDR3: CASSLVSVPYGYTF
D: TRBD1; J: TRBJ2-7; V: TRBV9; size: -; DNA: TGTGCCAGCAGCCGGACAGGGGAACCCTACGAGCAGTACTTC; CDR3: CASSRTGEPYEQYF
D: -; J: TRBJ1-1; V: TRBV6-6; size: once; DNA: TGTGCCAGCAGTTTACAACAGATGAACACTGAAGCTTTCTTT; CDR3: CASSLQQMNTEAFF